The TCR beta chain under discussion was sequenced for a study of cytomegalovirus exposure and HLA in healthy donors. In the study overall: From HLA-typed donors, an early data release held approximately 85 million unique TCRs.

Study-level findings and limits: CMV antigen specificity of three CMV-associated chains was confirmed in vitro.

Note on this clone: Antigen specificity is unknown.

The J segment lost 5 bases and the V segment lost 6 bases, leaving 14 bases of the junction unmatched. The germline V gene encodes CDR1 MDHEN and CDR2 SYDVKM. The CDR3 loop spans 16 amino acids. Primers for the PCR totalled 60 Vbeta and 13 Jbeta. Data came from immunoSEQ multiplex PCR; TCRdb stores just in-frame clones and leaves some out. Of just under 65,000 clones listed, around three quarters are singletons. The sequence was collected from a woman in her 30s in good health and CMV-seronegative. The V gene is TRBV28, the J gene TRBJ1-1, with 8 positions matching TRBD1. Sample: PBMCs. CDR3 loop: CASSRDRGTYGTEAFF. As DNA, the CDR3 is TGTGCCAGCAGCCGCGACAGGGGAACGTACGGGACTGAAGCTTTCTTT.